A selection of T cell receptor beta chains follows, all from one sample in a study of Ad26.COV2.S vaccination and SARS-CoV-2 variants. Profiled with immunoSEQ multiplex PCR; TCRdb holds only in-frame clones, not every one. The data hold 400,000 to 450,000 clones, with 90% observed a single time. The sample in question was peripheral blood, obtained in a trial of Ad26.COV2.S vaccine versus placebo. These receptors all come from a person between 18 and 60 years old who received the Ad26.COV2.S COVID-19 vaccine or a placebo. CDR3s leave out the opening cysteine and the closing phenylalanine or tryptophan. The D gene is left open where the match is weak. Some rows mark clone size as missing; the rest say once, few, many or name a class of expanded clone.

d_gene | abundance | j_gene | v_gene | CDR3aa
NA | NA | TRBJ2-7 | TRBV11-2 | ASSLDHGGSGEQY
TRBD1 | NA | TRBJ2-4 | TRBV28 | ASTASGQGIPAKNIQY
TRBD2 | NA | TRBJ2-2 | TRBV11-3 | ASSLSGRHNTGELF
TRBD2 | NA | TRBJ2-7 | TRBV11-3 | ASSLASGMGYEQY
TRBD1 | NA | TRBJ2-7 | TRBV20-1 | SASRTGGIGEQY
NA | once | TRBJ1-1 | TRBV28 | ASNRGRGAF
NA | NA | TRBJ2-3 | TRBV5-1 | ASSSHGTPASDTQY
TRBD1 | NA | TRBJ1-5 | TRBV30 | AWSAGQGLQPQH
TRBD1 | NA | TRBJ2-4 | TRBV19 | ASSIGGQGEEY
NA | NA | TRBJ2-7 | TRBV29-1 | SVEDGKQSREQY
NA | NA | TRBJ2-2 | TRBV5-1 | ASSPGARNTGELF
NA | NA | TRBJ2-7 | TRBV6-5 | ASSYSYNSYEQY
NA | NA | TRBJ2-3 | TRBV28 | ASSLQFGLDTQY
NA | NA | TRBJ1-4 | TRBV5-1 | ASSRDAANEKLF
NA | NA | TRBJ1-1 | TRBV5-1 | ASGPGTPNTEAF
TRBD1 | NA | TRBJ1-1 | TRBV28 | ATRTGGTEAF
NA | NA | TRBJ1-4 | TRBV7-9 | ASSLGGGDEKLF
NA | NA | TRBJ2-1 | TRBV6-4 | ASSDSAEAGGRGPHNEQF
NA | NA | TRBJ2-2 | TRBV7-7 | ASSLEVALTGELF
NA | NA | TRBJ2-1 | TRBV14 | ASSLRTYYNEQF
NA | NA | TRBJ2-5 | TRBV18 | ASSPGRLQETQY
NA | NA | TRBJ2-7 | TRBV12-3/TRBV12-4 | ASSYGALGEQY
TRBD1 | NA | TRBJ1-5 | TRBV19 | ASSITDRENQPQH
NA | NA | TRBJ2-7 | TRBV6-2/TRBV6-3 | ASSWGPTFEQY
NA | NA | TRBJ1-5 | TRBV27 | ASSNGPPMPQH
NA | NA | TRBJ1-1 | TRBV7-2 | ASSPDSSQNTEAF
TRBD2 | NA | TRBJ2-5 | TRBV20-1 | SASSLAGAETQY
NA | NA | TRBJ2-5 | TRBV28 | ASSYSGPPATQY
TRBD1 | NA | TRBJ2-1 | TRBV7-9 | ASSMGQLNEQF
NA | NA | TRBJ1-4 | TRBV5-6 | ASSLAGTNEKLF
NA | NA | TRBJ1-4 | TRBV6-5 | ASTTGWEKLF
NA | NA | TRBJ1-4 | TRBV28 | ASMGAGDEKLF
TRBD2 | NA | TRBJ2-1 | TRBV11-2 | ASKTTSGIDEQF